A single sample gave rise to the 13 T cell receptor beta chains below, sequenced in a study of shared clonotypes between healthy human individuals. TCRdb's copy holds only in-frame clones and misses some; the assay was immunoSEQ multiplex PCR. Of approximately 1,000,000 clones in the sample, approximately 80% were seen once. Input material: memory CD4+ T cells from PBMCs. The subset here: CD45RA-negative fraction. Receptor source: a man between 18 and 29 years old in good health. Some clones in this sample may be carry-over from other donors' samples.

This clone was seen just once. V is TRBV2 and J is TRBJ1-4; TRBD1 matches 7 bases. There are 14 residues in the CDR3. Per the germline V gene, CDR1 is SNHLY and CDR2 is FYNNEI. Germline trimming cut 6 bases from V and 4 bases from J; bases unmatched to any gene: 5. The CDR3 coding sequence is TGTGCCAGCAGGCAGACAGGGAGTAATGAAAAACTGTTTTTT. This translates into CASRQTGSNEKLFF.

J is TRBJ1-5 and V is TRBV2; D unclear. This CDR3 region has 14 residues. Germline V gene data show CDR1 as SNHLY and CDR2 as FYNNEI. Trimming pared 4 bases from V and 2 bases from J, leaving 9 bases between. This CDR3 reads CASSGDGGNQPQHF. CDR3 nucleotides: TGTGCCAGCAGTGGTGACGGAGGCAATCAGCCCCAGCATTTT.

The chain carries TRBV5-1 and TRBJ1-2; 8 positions agree with TRBD1. After removal of 2 bases from V and 5 bases from J, the junction contained 8 bases not matched to a gene. The CDR3 covers 15 residues. CDR1 SGHRS and CDR2 YFSETQ come from the germline V gene. The CDR3 sequence: CASSFDRGLDYGYTF. CDR3 in DNA: TGCGCCAGCAGCTTTGACAGGGGACTTGATTATGGCTACACCTTC.

The chain carries TRBV10-3 and TRBJ1-1; D perhaps matches TRBD1 (5 bases). The CDR3 covers 16 residues. Trimming stripped 4 bases from V and 4 bases from J, with 19 bases between. CDR1 ENHRY and CDR2 SYGVKD come from the germline V gene. The CDR3 spells CAISVETIPGTTEAFF. CDR3 DNA sequence: TGTGCCATCAGTGTAGAGACTATACCGGGGACCACTGAAGCTTTCTTT.

This clone was seen just once. Other DNA sequences of this sample code for an identical CDR3. V gene TRBV2 combines with J gene TRBJ2-3; the D is unclear. V shed 3 bases and J shed 4 bases, with 2 bases lying between them. Germline CDR1 is SNHLY and CDR2 is FYNNEI. The CDR3 loop spans 11 amino acids. The CDR3 reads CASSEPDTQYF. The CDR3 region has the DNA TGTGCCAGCAGTGAGCCAGATACGCAGTATTTT.

This chain uses TRBV28 with TRBJ2-5; D may be TRBD2 (5 bases). The germline V and J ends were trimmed by 3 bases and 4 bases, with 12 bases remaining between them. CDR1 and CDR2 (germline): MDHEN, SYDVKM. The CDR3 covers 14 residues. As DNA, the CDR3 is TGTGCCAGCAGTTTGGGAGCGTACAGAGAGACCCAGTACTTC. Its translation is CASSLGAYRETQYF.

J is TRBJ2-1 and V is TRBV5-1, with 16 bases fitting TRBD2. V lost 4 bases, J lost 7 bases, and 8 bases stayed unmatched. Germline V gene data show CDR1 as SGHRS and CDR2 as YFSETQ. The CDR3 runs 17 residues. The CDR3 spells CASSMGLAGGPGNEQFF. In DNA form, the CDR3 reads TGCGCCAGCAGCATGGGACTAGCGGGAGGGCCAGGAAATGAGCAGTTCTTC.

This clone was seen only a few times. This chain links TRBV2 with TRBJ2-1; D is possibly TRBD1 (6 bases). This CDR3 has 16 amino acids. The germline gives CDR1 SNHLY, CDR2 FYNNEI. V was shortened by 2 bases and J by 5 bases, with 16 bases between the two germline ends. CDR3 sequence reads: CASSEPGSGTHNEQFF. The CDR3 coding sequence is TGTGCCAGCAGTGAACCGGGGTCAGGGACACACAATGAGCAGTTCTTC. The complete variable domain, with remaining parts taken from reference TRBV2 and TRBJ2-1, reads EPEVTQTPSHQVTQMGQEVILRCVPISNHLYFYWYRQILGQKVEFLVSFYNNEISEKSEIFDDQFSVERPDGSNFTLKIRSTKLEDSAMYFCASSEPGSGTHNEQFFGPGTRLTVL.

V is TRBV2 and J is TRBJ1-1; a possible D gene is TRBD1 (6 bases). The germline gives CDR1 SNHLY, CDR2 FYNNEI. CDR3 length: 12 amino acids. V gave up 7 bases and J gave up 8 bases, with 14 bases separating them. The CDR3 DNA sequence: TGTGCCAGCACTTTGGGGGGCGTAGAAGCTTTCTTT. Its protein is CASTLGGVEAFF.

J is TRBJ2-7 and V is TRBV18, with TRBD1 matching over 8 bases. This CDR3 region has 16 residues. The V and J ends lost 0 bases and 4 bases, in that order; junction bases with no gene match: 8. Looked up from germline, CDR1 is KGHSH and CDR2 is LQKENI. The CDR3 DNA follows: TGTGCCAGCTCACCACCGTTATTCAGGGGGCGGTACGAGCAGTACTTC. This codes for CASSPPLFRGRYEQYF.

This clone showed up just a few times. The V gene is TRBV5-1, the J gene TRBJ2-2; 8 bases are shared with TRBD1. This CDR3 has 14 residues. Germline trimming cut 5 bases from V and 1 base from J; bases unmatched to any gene: 1. Per germline, CDR1 SGHRS and CDR2 YFSETQ. Written as DNA, the CDR3 is TGCGCCAGCAGGGACAGGGTGAACACCGGGGAGCTGTTTTTT. Translated, it gives CASRDRVNTGELFF.

This clone has just a few counts. The genes are TRBV5-1 and TRBJ2-6, with 7 bases matching TRBD1. CDR1 and CDR2 (germline): SGHRS, YFSETQ. J was trimmed by 2 bases and V by 0 bases; bases with no gene match: 5. CDR3 size: 17 residues. CDR3 nucleotides: TGCGCCAGCAGCTTGGGCTCCACAGGGGCTGGGGCCAACGTCCTGACTTTC. Residues: CASSLGSTGAGANVLTF. Looking up the rest from reference TRBV5-1 and TRBJ2-6 gives the full variable domain: KAGVTQTPRYLIKTRGQQVTLSCSPISGHRSVSWYQQTPGQGLQFLFEYFSETQRNKGNFPGRFSGRQFSNSRSEMNVSTLELGDSALYLCASSLGSTGAGANVLTFGAGSRLTVL.

Turning to this clone: A much larger clone differs from this one at a single base, so this may be a read error. The CDR3 region is CASNAGTASTEAFF. The CDR3, as DNA: TGTGCCAGCAATGCCGGGACAGCGAGCACTGAAGCTTTCTTT. J is TRBJ1-1 and V is TRBV6-6, with 7 bases lining up with TRBD1. The trim removed 7 bases at V and 4 bases at J, leaving 9 bases unmatched. The CDR3 has 14 residues. Germline-derived CDR1 and CDR2 are MNHNY and SVGAGI (reference sequence).